Listed here is a single T cell receptor (beta chain). Germline V gene data show CDR1 as GTSNPN and CDR2 as SVGIG (reference sequence). This CDR3 comprises 14 residues. The trim removed 4 bases at V and 0 bases at J, leaving 3 bases unmatched. This table comes from immunoSEQ multiplex PCR, and its TCRdb copy is limited to in-frame clones, with some not included. The sample has about 80,000 clones; roughly 87% are singletons. The data were obtained in a study of blood T cell repertoires in COVID-19. Study overall: In each case, the material was cDNA or gDNA derived from T cells, B-cell-depleted T cells, or PBMCs.

This clonotype originated in a man aged 80 or over with acute or convalescent COVID-19. The chain has TRBV30 and TRBJ1-3; the match to TRBD1 covers 7 bases. Input material: peripheral blood. The CDR3: CAWKPGGSGNTIYF. As DNA, the CDR3 is TGTGCCTGGAAACCAGGGGGCTCTGGAAACACCATATATTTT.